This T cell receptor beta chain was identified during a study of brain T cells in children with intractable seizures. Study-wide results and limits: Pre-surgery blood may have been undersampled, hiding some clones. Viral specificity was inferred only from CDR3 similarity; HCMV serostatus was unknown.

The CDR3 loop spans 15 amino acids. Germline CDR1 SGDLS, CDR2 YYNGEE. V lost 3 bases to trimming and J lost 5 bases; unmatched junction nucleotides: 10. Only in-frame clones appear in the TCRdb table, and some are missing; sequencing was by immunoSEQ multiplex PCR. The table records tens of thousands of clones, about 93% of them present only once. Comments on this clone: Its antigen is not known.

Sequencing was limited to surgery cases with top T cell transcript signatures in brain tissue. Before surgery, patients took at least one anti-epileptic drug. This chain uses TRBV9 with TRBJ2-5, with 7 bases matching TRBD2. This material consisted of peripheral blood, taken at surgery. The TCR sequence derives from a girl aged 2 to 10 with Rasmussen encephalitis and intractable seizures. The CDR3 DNA reads as TGTGCCAGCAGCGGTCGACGGGGGGTAGGGGAGACCCAGTACTTC. Protein product: CASSGRRGVGETQYF.